The 28 T cell receptor beta chains below all came from one sample that was sequenced in a study of identifying expanded T cells in peripheral blood. TCRdb keeps only in-frame clones here, not all; method: immunoSEQ multiplex PCR. The sample includes 83,000 or so clones, roughly 90% of them seen just once. Input material: blood. These receptors originate from a person aged 18-70 years in good health.

The gene calls are TRBV4-2 and TRBJ1-5; D not resolved. The CDR3 runs to 15 residues. The germline V and J ends were trimmed by 1 base and 1 base, with 8 bases remaining between them. Germline values: CDR1 LGHNA, CDR2 YNFKEQ. The CDR3 protein is CASSQGLGSNQPQHF. The DNA for the CDR3 is TGTGCCAGCAGCCAAGGTCTCGGGAGCAATCAGCCCCAGCATTTT.

The rearrangement links TRBV4-3 to TRBJ2-1; TRBD1 is a possible D gene (7 bases). The CDR3 is 18 amino acids. The ends were cut back, 0 bases at V and 4 bases at J, with 19 bases in the middle. In germline, CDR1 is LGHNA, CDR2 YSLEER. CDR3 sequence (DNA): TGCGCCAGCAGCCAAGATCGGGCGGAGGGGACAGCTTACAATGAGCAGTTCTTC. This sequence encodes CASSQDRAEGTAYNEQFF.

This chain links TRBV7-2 with TRBJ2-7; no reliable D call. Trimming pared 0 bases from V and 0 bases from J, leaving 6 bases between. In germline, CDR1 is SGHTA, CDR2 FQGNSA. The CDR3 loop spans 14 amino acids. This chain's CDR3 is CASSLASGSYEQYF. The CDR3, as DNA: TGTGCCAGCAGCTTAGCGTCGGGCTCCTACGAGCAGTACTTC.

The chain recombines TRBV11-3 with TRBJ2-5; 7 bases fit TRBD2. The end of the DNA is better explained by TRBJ2-7, so the J call may be wrong. Germline CDR1 reads SGHNT; CDR2 reads YENEEA. The CDR3 contains 15 residues. CDR3 nucleotide sequence: TGTGCCAGCAGCTTAGGGGGAGGGCCCCACTACGAGCAGTACTTC. Protein: CASSLGGGPHYEQYF.

The chain couples TRBV19 to TRBJ1-4; possibly TRBD1 for D (5 bases). This CDR3 is 15 amino acids long. With 9 bases removed from V and 3 bases from J, the gap between germline ends came to 17 bases. Germline CDR1 and CDR2: LNHDA and SQIVND (reference sequence). The CDR3 reads CASLDRGSANEKLFF. DNA of the CDR3: TGTGCCAGCCTAGACCGGGGGTCAGCTAATGAAAAACTGTTTTTT. Based on the CDR3 plus reference TRBV19 and TRBJ1-4, the full variable domain is DGGITQSPKYLFRKEGQNVTLSCEQNLNHDAMYWYRQDPGQGLRLIYYSQIVNDFQKGDIAEGYSVSREKKESFPLTVTSAQKNPTAFYLCASLDRGSANEKLFFGSGTQLSVL.

This sequence joins TRBV9 and TRBJ2-7, with 10 positions matching TRBD2. CDR1 SGDLS and CDR2 YYNGEE come from the germline V gene. The CDR3 is made up of 17 amino acids. J lost 3 bases, V lost 0 bases, and 9 bases had no gene match. The CDR3: CASSVGLAGEGSYEQYF. DNA of the CDR3: TGTGCCAGCAGCGTAGGCCTAGCGGGGGAAGGGAGCTACGAGCAGTACTTC.

The genes are TRBV29-1 and TRBJ1-1; the D gene is possibly TRBD1 (5 bases). The germline V gene encodes CDR1 SQVTM and CDR2 ANQGSEA. The germline V and J ends were trimmed by 5 bases and 0 bases, with 16 bases remaining between them. CDR3 length equals 15 residues. DNA for the CDR3: TGCAGCGTTAGGTCTTATGGGGCTGTGAACACTGAAGCTTTCTTT. It specifies CSVRSYGAVNTEAFF.

The V and J genes are TRBV30 and TRBJ2-5; D perhaps matches TRBD2 (6 bases). The germline V gene has CDR1 GTSNPN and CDR2 SVGIG (reference sequence). The CDR3 has 13 residues. With 2 bases removed from V and 5 bases from J, the gap between germline ends came to 12 bases. Here the CDR3 reads CAWSNYAGETQYF. DNA of the CDR3: TGTGCCTGGAGTAACTATGCGGGGGAGACCCAGTACTTC.

V is TRBV6-1 and J is TRBJ2-7; 7 positions agree with TRBD2. Germline-derived CDR1 and CDR2 are MNHNS and SASEGT. The V segment lost 2 bases and the J segment 4 bases; nucleotides outside the gene matches: 8. CDR3 length equals 15 residues. The CDR3 DNA follows: TGTGCCAGCAGTGAAAGCGGGAAAGTGGCTTACGAGCAGTACTTC. Translated: CASSESGKVAYEQYF.

The gene calls are TRBV11-3 and TRBJ2-1; the match to TRBD1 covers 7 bases. The CDR3 length is 16 residues. V shed 4 bases, J shed 3 bases, and the junction held 9 bases outside the gene matches. Germline V lookup: CDR1 SGHNT, CDR2 YENEEA. The CDR3 spells CASSSNWDSNYNEQFF. The CDR3 region has the DNA TGTGCCAGCAGCTCGAATTGGGACAGTAACTACAATGAGCAGTTCTTC.

This sequence joins TRBV7-8 and TRBJ2-1, with D possibly matching TRBD1 (5 bases). The CDR3 consists of 14 residues. Germline CDR1 reads SGHVS; CDR2 reads FQNEAQ. The V end lost 2 bases, the J end lost 6 bases, and 11 bases lay between the germline ends. The CDR3 here is CASSLSSGINEQFF. The CDR3 DNA is TGTGCCAGCAGCTTAAGTTCAGGGATCAATGAGCAGTTCTTC.

The genes are TRBV9 and TRBJ2-3, with D perhaps matching TRBD2 (6 bases). The CDR3 runs to 15 residues. Germline CDR1 and CDR2: SGDLS and YYNGEE. The V end was cut by 4 bases, the J end by 7 bases, with 19 bases between. In DNA form, the CDR3 reads TGTGCCAGCAGCCAAGCTGGTAGCGGCCGCCATACGCAGTATTTT. Translation gives CASSQAGSGRHTQYF. Variable domain in full (rest from reference TRBV9 and TRBJ2-3): DSGVTQTPKHLITATGQRVTLRCSPRSGDLSVYWYQQSLDQGLQFLIQYYNGEERAKGNILERFSAQQFPDLHSELNLSSLELGDSALYFCASSQAGSGRHTQYFGPGTRLTVL.

The rearrangement uses TRBV2 and TRBJ2-7; 11 nucleotides match TRBD2. V was clipped by 10 bases and J by 3 bases; unmatched bases: 17. Germline V CDR1 and CDR2: SNHLY, FYNNEI. CDR3 length equals 17 residues. Here the CDR3 reads CAISSSLAGGPLYEQYF. The CDR3, as DNA: TGTGCCATCTCGTCAAGTCTAGCGGGGGGCCCTCTCTACGAGCAGTACTTC. The entire variable domain, with the rest obtained from reference TRBV2 and TRBJ2-7, is as follows: EPEVTQTPSHQVTQMGQEVILRCVPISNHLYFYWYRQILGQKVEFLVSFYNNEISEKSEIFDDQFSVERPDGSNFTLKIRSTKLEDSAMYFCAISSSLAGGPLYEQYFGPGTRLTVT.

The chain has TRBV5-1 and TRBJ2-3, with 7 bases that match TRBD1. The length of the CDR3 is 15 residues. The J segment lost 2 bases and the V segment lost 0 bases, leaving 3 bases of the junction unmatched. Germline loops: CDR1 SGHRS, CDR2 YFSETQ. CDR3 nucleotide sequence: TGCGCCAGCAGCTTGGCACAGGGGCACACAGATACGCAGTATTTT. Its translation: CASSLAQGHTDTQYF.

This chain joins TRBV2 and TRBJ1-1; 7 nucleotides line up with TRBD1. J was trimmed by 5 bases and V by 6 bases; bases with no gene match: 9. CDR3 size: 14 residues. Germline V gene sequence: CDR1 SNHLY, CDR2 FYNNEI. Written as DNA, the CDR3 is TGTGCCAGCAGCGCGGACAGGTACGGGACTGAAGCTTTCTTT. It is translated as CASSADRYGTEAFF.

This chain uses TRBV28 with TRBJ2-7; perhaps D is TRBD1 or TRBD2 (5 bases each). The CDR3 totals 14 residues. V was trimmed by 6 bases and J by 2 bases, leaving 14 bases between them. From germline, CDR1 is MDHEN and CDR2 SYDVKM. CDR3 protein: CASRPPGPAYEQYF. The CDR3, as DNA: TGTGCCAGCAGACCCCCGGGACCTGCCTACGAGCAGTACTTC.

The chain uses TRBV6-5 and TRBJ2-7; 7 bases map to TRBD2. CDR3 size: 12 residues. The trim removed 5 bases at V and 7 bases at J, leaving 5 bases unmatched. From germline, CDR1 is MNHEY and CDR2 SVGAGI. The CDR3 DNA follows: TGTGCCAGCAGTCGGGCGGGGGTGGAGCAGTACTTC. Amino acid sequence: CASSRAGVEQYF.

Only a few counts were recorded for this clone. The chain uses TRBV6-1 and TRBJ1-4; D remains unclear. The V and J ends lost 9 bases and 5 bases respectively, with 13 bases between them. This CDR3 comprises 13 residues. Germline V gene lookup returns CDR1 MNHNS and CDR2 SASEGT. Written as DNA, the CDR3 is TGTGCCAGTACTTACAGAGAAAATGAAAAACTGTTTTTT. Translation: CASTYRENEKLFF.

The rearrangement joins TRBV5-1 to TRBJ1-3; possible D gene TRBD1, 6 bases. CDR1 is SGHRS and CDR2 is YFSETQ in the germline V gene. The V end was cut by 0 bases, the J end by 0 bases, with 7 bases between. The CDR3 has 15 residues. CDR3 nucleotides: TGCGCCAGCAGCTTGGCAGGGGTCTCTGGAAACACCATATATTTT. Amino acid sequence: CASSLAGVSGNTIYF.

The J gene is TRBJ2-6, the V gene TRBV5-1; D is unclear. CDR3 length: 14 residues. V gave up 4 bases and J gave up 2 bases, with 7 bases separating them. Germline CDR1 reads SGHRS; CDR2 reads YFSETQ. The CDR3 coding sequence is TGCGCCAGCAGCGTGGACCCTGGGGCCAACGTCCTGACTTTC. It translates to CASSVDPGANVLTF.

The rearrangement uses TRBV2 and TRBJ2-7; no definite D call. The length of the CDR3 is 12 residues. Germline V gives CDR1 SNHLY, CDR2 FYNNEI. The V end was cut by 3 bases, the J end by 5 bases, with 8 bases between. The CDR3 DNA sequence: TGTGCCAGCAGTGATAACACGGACGAGCAGTACTTC. Amino acid sequence: CASSDNTDEQYF. The full variable domain, with the rest looked up from reference TRBV2 and TRBJ2-7, is EPEVTQTPSHQVTQMGQEVILRCVPISNHLYFYWYRQILGQKVEFLVSFYNNEISEKSEIFDDQFSVERPDGSNFTLKIRSTKLEDSAMYFCASSDNTDEQYFGPGTRLTVT.

This chain links TRBV28 with TRBJ2-3; 10 bases line up with TRBD2. This CDR3 comprises 15 residues. J was trimmed by 5 bases and V by 5 bases; bases with no gene match: 7. CDR1 and CDR2 from the germline V gene are MDHEN and SYDVKM. Here the CDR3 reads CASSLPSGGLDTQYF. The DNA of the CDR3 is TGTGCCAGCAGTCTACCTAGCGGGGGATTAGATACGCAGTATTTT.

The gene calls are TRBV6-1 and TRBJ2-7, with D possibly being TRBD2 (6 bases). The V and J ends lost 7 bases and 5 bases respectively, with 12 bases between them. Per germline, CDR1 MNHNS and CDR2 SASEGT. This CDR3 has 12 residues. The CDR3 loop is CASKLGGNEQYF. In DNA form, the CDR3 reads TGTGCCAGCAAATTGGGCGGGAACGAGCAGTACTTC.

The chain combines TRBV27 with TRBJ2-5, with TRBD2 matching 8 bases. The V segment lost 6 bases and the J segment 0 bases; nucleotides outside the gene matches: 12. CDR1 and CDR2 from the germline V gene are MNHEY and SMNVEV (reference sequence). CDR3 length equals 17 residues. The CDR3 sequence: CASSTYGPSGYQETQYF. CDR3 nucleotide sequence: TGTGCCAGCAGCACCTACGGCCCTAGCGGGTACCAAGAGACCCAGTACTTC.

This clone has just a few counts. J is TRBJ1-2 and V is TRBV7-9; D perhaps matches TRBD1 (5 bases). The CDR3 length is 14 residues. Germline lookup yields CDR1 SEHNR and CDR2 FQNEAQ (reference sequence). V was cut by 4 bases and J by 4 bases, with 13 bases left in between. CDR3 sequence (DNA): TGTGCCAGCAGCTCAGGCAGGGTAACCTATGGCTACACCTTC. Protein product: CASSSGRVTYGYTF.

The chain carries TRBV4-3 and TRBJ1-4; D is undetermined. Looked up from germline, CDR1 is LGHNA and CDR2 is YSLEER. The CDR3 is 16 residues long. V shed 0 bases and J shed 7 bases, with 15 bases lying between them. The CDR3 here is CASSQDPAGMGEKLFF. CDR3 DNA sequence: TGCGCCAGCAGCCAAGATCCCGCAGGCATGGGTGAAAAACTGTTTTTT.

This clone was picked up one time. J is TRBJ1-6 and V is TRBV6-1; 7 bases fit TRBD1. The CDR3 spans 16 residues. Trimming at V came to 3 bases and at J to 9 bases, leaving 11 bases not matched to a gene. Germline V gives CDR1 MNHNS, CDR2 SASEGT. CDR3 in DNA: TGTGCCAGCAGTGATATTGAGGGACAGCTGGGTTCACCCCTCCACTTT. Translating gives CASSDIEGQLGSPLHF.

V gene TRBV6-5 combines with J gene TRBJ2-5, with a weak D call TRBD2 (5 bases). The V and J ends lost 4 bases and 1 base respectively, with 7 bases between them. The germline gives CDR1 MNHEY, CDR2 SVGAGI. The CDR3 is 13 residues long. In DNA form, the CDR3 reads TGTGCCAGCAGTTTCGCGGGCCAAGAGACCCAGTACTTC. It is translated as CASSFAGQETQYF.